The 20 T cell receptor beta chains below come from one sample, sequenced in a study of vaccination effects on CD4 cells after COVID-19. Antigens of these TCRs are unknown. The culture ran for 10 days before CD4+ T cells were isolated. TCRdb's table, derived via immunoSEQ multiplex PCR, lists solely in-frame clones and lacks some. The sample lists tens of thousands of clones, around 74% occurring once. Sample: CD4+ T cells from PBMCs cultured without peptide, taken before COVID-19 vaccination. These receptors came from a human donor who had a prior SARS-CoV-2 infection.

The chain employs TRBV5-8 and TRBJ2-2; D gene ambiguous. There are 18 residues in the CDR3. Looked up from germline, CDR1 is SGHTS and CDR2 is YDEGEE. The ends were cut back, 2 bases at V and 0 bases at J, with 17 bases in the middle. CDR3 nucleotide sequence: TGTGCCAGCAGCTTACCTTTCATGTTAGCAGCGAACACCGGGGAGCTGTTTTTT. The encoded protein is CASSLPFMLAANTGELFF.

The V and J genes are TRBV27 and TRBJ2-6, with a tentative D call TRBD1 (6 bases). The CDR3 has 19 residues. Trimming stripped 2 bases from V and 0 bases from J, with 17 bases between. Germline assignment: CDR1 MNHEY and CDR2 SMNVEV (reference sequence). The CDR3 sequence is CASSLAGTLVSSGANVLTF. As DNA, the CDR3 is TGTGCCAGCAGTTTAGCCGGGACACTTGTTAGCTCTGGGGCCAACGTCCTGACTTTC.

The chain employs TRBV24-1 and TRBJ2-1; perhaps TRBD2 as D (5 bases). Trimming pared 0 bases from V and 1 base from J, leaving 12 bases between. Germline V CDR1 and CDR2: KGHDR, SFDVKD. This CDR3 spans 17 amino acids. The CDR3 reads CATSDLSAGPSYNEQFF. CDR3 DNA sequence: TGTGCCACCAGTGATTTGTCGGCGGGTCCATCCTACAATGAGCAGTTCTTC.

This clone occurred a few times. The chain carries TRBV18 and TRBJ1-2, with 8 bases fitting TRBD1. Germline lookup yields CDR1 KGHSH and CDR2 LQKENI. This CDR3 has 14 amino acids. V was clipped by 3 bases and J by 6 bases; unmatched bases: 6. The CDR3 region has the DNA TGTGCCAGCTCACCTCAGACAGGGGAGGATGGCTACACCTTC. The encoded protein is CASSPQTGEDGYTF.

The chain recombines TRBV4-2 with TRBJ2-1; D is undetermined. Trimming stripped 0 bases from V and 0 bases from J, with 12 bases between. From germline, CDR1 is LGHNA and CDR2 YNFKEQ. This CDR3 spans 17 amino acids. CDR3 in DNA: TGTGCCAGCAGCCAAGATATCGGCAGGCGCTCCTACAATGAGCAGTTCTTC. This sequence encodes CASSQDIGRRSYNEQFF.

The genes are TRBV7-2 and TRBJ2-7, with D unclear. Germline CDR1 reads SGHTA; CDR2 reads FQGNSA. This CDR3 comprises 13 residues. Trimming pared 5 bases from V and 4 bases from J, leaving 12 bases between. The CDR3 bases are TGTGCCAGCAGCACAAATTACTTGTACGAGCAGTACTTC. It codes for CASSTNYLYEQYF. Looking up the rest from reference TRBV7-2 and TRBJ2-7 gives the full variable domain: GAGVSQSPSNKVTEKGKDVELRCDPISGHTALYWYRQSLGQGLEFLIYFQGNSAPDKSGLPSDRFSAERTGGSVSTLTIQRTQQEDSAVYLCASSTNYLYEQYFGPGTRLTVT.

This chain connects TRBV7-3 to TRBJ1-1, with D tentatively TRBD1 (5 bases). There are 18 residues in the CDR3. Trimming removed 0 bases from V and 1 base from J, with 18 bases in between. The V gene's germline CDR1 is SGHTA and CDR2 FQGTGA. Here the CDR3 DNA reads TGTGCCAGCAGCTTAACGAGGGGCTTGGGCAGAGCGAACACTGAAGCTTTCTTT. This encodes CASSLTRGLGRANTEAFF.

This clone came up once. The CDR3 protein is CASSAGGVSTEAFF. As DNA, the CDR3 is TGTGCCAGCAGCGCGGGCGGGGTTAGCACTGAAGCTTTCTTT. The chain couples TRBV5-4 to TRBJ1-1; D not certain. The CDR3 totals 14 residues. Trimming removed 4 bases at V and 4 bases at J, with 14 bases between. In germline, CDR1 is SGHNT, CDR2 YYREEE (reference sequence).

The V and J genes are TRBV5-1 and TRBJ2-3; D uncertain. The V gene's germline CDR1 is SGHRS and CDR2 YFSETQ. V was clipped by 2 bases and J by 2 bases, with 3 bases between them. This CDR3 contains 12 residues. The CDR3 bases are TGCGCCAGCAGCTTCCTCACAGATACGCAGTATTTT. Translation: CASSFLTDTQYF. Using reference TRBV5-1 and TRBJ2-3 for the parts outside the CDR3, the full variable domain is KAGVTQTPRYLIKTRGQQVTLSCSPISGHRSVSWYQQTPGQGLQFLFEYFSETQRNKGNFPGRFSGRQFSNSRSEMNVSTLELGDSALYLCASSFLTDTQYFGPGTRLTVL.

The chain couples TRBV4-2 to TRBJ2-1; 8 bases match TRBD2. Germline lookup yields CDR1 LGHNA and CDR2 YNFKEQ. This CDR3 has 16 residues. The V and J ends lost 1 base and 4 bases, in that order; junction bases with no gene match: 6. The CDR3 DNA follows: TGTGCCAGCAGCCAAGGAACTAGCGGCAAATACAATGAGCAGTTCTTC. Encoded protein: CASSQGTSGKYNEQFF.

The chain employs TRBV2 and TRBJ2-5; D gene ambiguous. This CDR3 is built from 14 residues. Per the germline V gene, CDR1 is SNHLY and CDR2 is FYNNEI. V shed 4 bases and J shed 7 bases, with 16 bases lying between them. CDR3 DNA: TGTGCCAGCAGTGCGTCCTTTTCTATGGGGACCCAGTACTTC. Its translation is CASSASFSMGTQYF.

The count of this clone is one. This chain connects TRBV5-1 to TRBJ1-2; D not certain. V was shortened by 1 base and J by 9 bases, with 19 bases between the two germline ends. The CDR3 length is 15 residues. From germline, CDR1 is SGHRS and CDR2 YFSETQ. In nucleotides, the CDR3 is TGCGCCAGCAGCTTGATGGAGGGAATCCCCTCGAGCTACACCTTC. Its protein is CASSLMEGIPSSYTF.

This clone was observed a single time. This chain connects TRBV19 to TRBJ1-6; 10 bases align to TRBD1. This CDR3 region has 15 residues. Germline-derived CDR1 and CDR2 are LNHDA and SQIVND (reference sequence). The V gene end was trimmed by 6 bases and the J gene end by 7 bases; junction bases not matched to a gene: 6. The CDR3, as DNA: TGTGCCAGTAGGAGACAGGGGGCAAAAAATTCACCCCTCCACTTT. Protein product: CASRRQGAKNSPLHF. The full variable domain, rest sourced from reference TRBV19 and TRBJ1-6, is DGGITQSPKYLFRKEGQNVTLSCEQNLNHDAMYWYRQDPGQGLRLIYYSQIVNDFQKGDIAEGYSVSREKKESFPLTVTSAQKNPTAFYLCASRRQGAKNSPLHFGNGTRLTVT.

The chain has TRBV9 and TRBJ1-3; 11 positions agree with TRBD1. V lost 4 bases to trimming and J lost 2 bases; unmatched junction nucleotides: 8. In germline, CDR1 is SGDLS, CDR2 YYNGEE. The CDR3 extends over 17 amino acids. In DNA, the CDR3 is TGTGCCAGCAGCTCTAGCCCGGGACAGGGGGCTGGAAACACCATATATTTT. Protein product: CASSSSPGQGAGNTIYF.

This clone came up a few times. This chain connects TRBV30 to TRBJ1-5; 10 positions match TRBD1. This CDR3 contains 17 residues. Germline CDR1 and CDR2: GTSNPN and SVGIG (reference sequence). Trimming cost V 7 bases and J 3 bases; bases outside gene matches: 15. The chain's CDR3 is CALKRTGTGDLNQPQHF. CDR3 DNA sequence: TGTGCCTTGAAACGTACCGGGACAGGGGATCTCAATCAGCCCCAGCATTTT.

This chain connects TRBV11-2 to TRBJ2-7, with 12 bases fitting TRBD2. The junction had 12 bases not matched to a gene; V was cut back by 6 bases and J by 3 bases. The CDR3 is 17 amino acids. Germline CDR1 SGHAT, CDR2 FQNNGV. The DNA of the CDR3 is TGTGCCAGCAGTCGACGGGCGACTAGCGGGAGTCTCTACGAGCAGTACTTC. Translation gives CASSRRATSGSLYEQYF.

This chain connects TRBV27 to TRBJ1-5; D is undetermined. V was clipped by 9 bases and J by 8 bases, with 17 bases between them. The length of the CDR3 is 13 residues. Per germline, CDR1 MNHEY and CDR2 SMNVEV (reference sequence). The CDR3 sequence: CASALRRSEPQHF. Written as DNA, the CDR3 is TGTGCCAGTGCCTTACGGAGATCGGAGCCCCAGCATTTT.

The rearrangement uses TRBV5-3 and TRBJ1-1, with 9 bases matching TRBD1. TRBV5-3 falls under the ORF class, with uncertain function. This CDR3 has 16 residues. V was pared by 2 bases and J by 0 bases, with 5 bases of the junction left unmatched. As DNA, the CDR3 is TGTGCCAGAAGCTTTTATGGGGACAGGGTGAACACTGAAGCTTTCTTT. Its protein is CARSFYGDRVNTEAFF.

CDR3 loop: CASSFQGGTEAFF. Written as DNA, the CDR3 is TGTGCCAGCAGCTTCCAGGGGGGCACTGAAGCTTTCTTT. This chain joins TRBV5-6 and TRBJ1-1; 7 positions match TRBD1. V shed 2 bases, J shed 4 bases, and the junction held 2 bases outside the gene matches. The CDR3 extends over 13 amino acids. The V gene's germline CDR1 is SGHDT and CDR2 YYEEEE. Using reference TRBV5-6 and TRBJ1-1 for the parts outside the CDR3, the full variable domain is DAGVTQSPTHLIKTRGQQVTLRCSPKSGHDTVSWYQQALGQGPQFIFQYYEEEERQRGNFPDRFSGHQFPNYSSELNVNALLLGDSALYLCASSFQGGTEAFFGQGTRLTVV.

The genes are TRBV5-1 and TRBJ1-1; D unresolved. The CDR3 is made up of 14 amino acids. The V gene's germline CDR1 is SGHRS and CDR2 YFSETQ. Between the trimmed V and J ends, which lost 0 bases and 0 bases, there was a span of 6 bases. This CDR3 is CASSLVGLNTEAFF. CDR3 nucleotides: TGCGCCAGCAGCTTGGTAGGGCTGAACACTGAAGCTTTCTTT.